A single sample is the source of the 18 T cell receptor beta chains below, sequenced in a study of T cells in Graves' hyperthyroidism and ophthalmopathy. Amplification targeted TCR beta CDR3 regions from RNA transcripts. A first-round RT-PCR of the TCR CDR3 used the HTBI primer set. TCRdb itself ran the multiplex PCR reads through MiXCR, one entry per CDR3 protein. This sample yields 360,000 or so distinct CDR3 sequences, of which 15% to 20% are seen a single time; 15% to 18% belongs to the top ten. The sample comprised blood. The receptors come from a woman in her thirties or forties with Graves' ophthalmopathy.

A single count supports this clonotype. The rearrangement links TRBV29-1 to TRBJ2-7; D is perhaps TRBD2 (6 bases). CDR3 length: 14 residues. V was trimmed by 4 bases and J by 3 bases, leaving 16 bases between them. CDR1 and CDR2 (germline): SQVTM, ANQGSEA. The CDR3 sequence is CSVVAWEERYEQYF. The CDR3 coding sequence is TGCAGCGTTGTAGCATGGGAGGAACGCTACGAGCAGTACTTC.

The table lists this clonotype with many counts. V gene TRBV19 combines with J gene TRBJ2-2, with D possibly TRBD1 on 6 matching bases. CDR1 and CDR2 from the germline V gene are LNHDA and SQIVND (reference sequence). The length of the CDR3 is 13 residues. The V and J ends lost 4 bases and 5 bases respectively, with 8 bases between them. CDR3 region: CASSKQGTGELFF. In DNA form, the CDR3 reads TGTGCCAGTAGTAAACAGGGAACCGGGGAGCTGTTTTTT.

This clonotype was recorded a few times. The J gene is TRBJ2-7, the V gene TRBV28; TRBD1 is a possible D gene (6 bases). Germline V gene data show CDR1 as MDHEN and CDR2 as SYDVKM. This CDR3 is 14 amino acids long. V was pared by 8 bases and J by 2 bases, with 16 bases between. The CDR3: CASRFWGQTYEQYF. DNA of the CDR3: TGTGCCAGCCGCTTTTGGGGACAAACCTACGAGCAGTACTTC.

This clonotype was detected only a few times. The CDR3 sequence is CAWGTGFDQPQHF. Here the CDR3 DNA reads TGTGCCTGGGGGACAGGGTTCGATCAGCCCCAGCATTTT. The V call is TRBV30, the J call TRBJ1-5; 9 nucleotides align to TRBD1. CDR3 length: 13 amino acids. CDR1 is GTSNPN, CDR2 SVGIG, per germline (reference sequence). J gave up 5 bases and V 5 bases, and 4 bases lay outside the gene matches. Combining the CDR3 with reference TRBV30 and TRBJ1-5 gives the whole variable domain SQTIHQWPATLVQPVGSPLSLECTVEGTSNPNLYWYRQAAGRGLQLLFYSVGIGQISSEVPQNLSASRPQDRQFILSSKKLLLSDSGFYLCAWGTGFDQPQHFGDGTRLSIL.

This clonotype was picked up many times. V and J are TRBV2 and TRBJ2-7; 7 bases are shared with TRBD2. The CDR3 has 14 amino acids. Germline V CDR1 and CDR2: SNHLY, FYNNEI. V was clipped by 9 bases and J by 0 bases; unmatched bases: 8. As DNA, the CDR3 is TGTGCCAGTCGGTCGAGCGGGACCTCCTACGAGCAGTACTTC. Translation gives CASRSSGTSYEQYF.

This sequence joins TRBV12-3 or TRBV12-4 and TRBJ1-1; D call uncertain. Between the trimmed V and J ends, which lost 6 bases and 4 bases, there was a span of 15 bases. The CDR3 is 14 residues long. For the CDR3, the DNA is TGTGCCAGCAGAGCACGGGCTGGGAGCACTGAAGCTTTCTTT. It translates to CASRARAGSTEAFF.

This clonotype occurred a few times. The chain recombines TRBV12-3 or TRBV12-4 with TRBJ2-7; TRBD2 might be the D (5 bases). CDR3 length: 14 residues. V shed 1 base and J shed 0 bases, with 7 bases lying between them. The CDR3 DNA follows: TGTGCCAGCAGTTTAGGGAGGTTCTCCTACGAGCAGTACTTC. Encoded protein: CASSLGRFSYEQYF.

This clonotype was recorded at least ten times. The V call is TRBV27, the J call TRBJ1-6; maybe TRBD1 (5 bases). Deletions cut 6 bases from V and 0 bases from J, with 18 bases between. Per germline, CDR1 MNHEY and CDR2 SMNVEV (reference sequence). This CDR3 has 18 residues. The CDR3 is CASSPHEGPSSYNSPLHF. The CDR3 DNA reads TGTGCCAGCAGCCCCCACGAGGGGCCCAGCTCCTATAATTCACCCCTCCACTTT.

The chain uses TRBV6-5 and TRBJ2-2; TRBD1 might be the D (5 bases). The CDR3 is 15 amino acids. Germline V lookup: CDR1 MNHEY, CDR2 SVGAGI. The V and J ends lost 1 base and 7 bases respectively, with 13 bases between them. CDR3 in amino acids: CASSYWAGPGGELFF. The CDR3 DNA reads as TGTGCCAGCAGTTACTGGGCAGGGCCCGGCGGGGAGCTGTTTTTT.

In its sample, this clonotype was seen many times. The chain combines TRBV5-1 with TRBJ2-7; 8 bases align to TRBD1. The V and J ends lost 4 bases and 1 base, in that order; junction bases with no gene match: 10. This CDR3 comprises 16 residues. The germline V gene encodes CDR1 SGHRS and CDR2 YFSETQ. DNA for the CDR3: TGCGCCAGCAGCATCGGACAGGGTGGAGGGTCCTACGAGCAGTACTTC. Encoded protein: CASSIGQGGGSYEQYF.

This clonotype was seen many times. This chain links TRBV19 with TRBJ2-7; perhaps D is TRBD1 or TRBD2 (6 bases each). Per the germline V gene, CDR1 is LNHDA and CDR2 is SQIVND (reference sequence). Trimming took off 4 bases at V and 3 bases at J, with 13 bases between the two ends. The CDR3 runs to 14 residues. The CDR3 sequence is CASSRGGDNYEQYF. The CDR3 nucleotides are TGTGCCAGTAGTAGAGGAGGGGACAACTACGAGCAGTACTTC.

This clonotype has at least ten counts. The genes are TRBV5-1 and TRBJ2-4, with 10 bases fitting TRBD1. V was clipped by 3 bases and J by 0 bases; unmatched bases: 6. The CDR3 has 17 residues. The germline gives CDR1 SGHRS, CDR2 YFSETQ. The CDR3 reads CASSSSGTGVAKNIQYF. CDR3 nucleotides: TGCGCCAGCAGCTCATCTGGGACAGGGGTAGCCAAAAACATTCAGTACTTC.

In this sample, this clonotype turned up many times. The rearrangement uses TRBV6-2 or TRBV6-3 and TRBJ1-2; possibly TRBD1 for D (6 bases). Germline CDR1 and CDR2: MNHEY and SVGEGT. V dropped 4 bases and J dropped 6 bases, with 12 bases sitting between them. This CDR3 is 13 amino acids long. The DNA of the CDR3 is TGTGCCAGCAGTTCGGACAGCCTGGATGGCTACACCTTC. Its translation: CASSSDSLDGYTF.

This clonotype was counted ten times or more. The V call is TRBV20-1, the J call TRBJ2-2; 7 bases fit TRBD2. The length of the CDR3 is 17 residues. Germline V CDR1 and CDR2: DFQATT, SNEGSKA (reference sequence). The ends lost 0 bases at V and 4 bases at J; junction bases unmatched: 11. The CDR3 protein is CSARDSGGGLVTGELFF. CDR3 nucleotide sequence: TGCAGTGCTAGAGATTCCGGGGGAGGGTTGGTCACCGGGGAGCTGTTTTTT.

Here the CDR3 reads CASSYSTAGVNTGELFF. The CDR3 DNA sequence: TGTGCCAGCAGTTACTCGACGGCGGGGGTGAACACCGGGGAGCTGTTTTTT. J is TRBJ2-2 and V is TRBV6-2 or TRBV6-3; 7 nucleotides line up with TRBD2. CDR3 size: 17 residues. V lost 0 bases and J lost 1; bases outside the gene matches: 5. Germline CDR1 reads MNHEY; CDR2 reads SVGEGT.

This chain links TRBV4-2 with TRBJ2-7, with 12 nucleotides matching TRBD1. CDR3 length equals 17 residues. Germline V gene data show CDR1 as LGHNA and CDR2 as YNFKEQ. The ends lost 4 bases at V and 0 bases at J; junction bases unmatched: 7. CDR3 sequence reads: CASSLLGQGAISYEQYF. The CDR3 nucleotides are TGTGCCAGCAGCCTGTTGGGACAGGGGGCTATCTCCTACGAGCAGTACTTC.

This clonotype has ten or more counts. The chain is built from TRBV11-2 and TRBJ1-5; tentatively, D is TRBD1 (6 bases). Trimming cost V 1 base and J 0 bases, with 19 bases left between them. The CDR3 totals 19 residues. Germline lookup yields CDR1 SGHAT and CDR2 FQNNGV. In DNA form, the CDR3 reads TGTGCCAGCAGCTTAGGATGGCGGGAGGGGGTTTATAGCAATCAGCCCCAGCATTTT. It encodes CASSLGWREGVYSNQPQHF.

This clonotype was seen many times. This chain joins TRBV27 and TRBJ1-2; 10 bases agree with TRBD1. CDR3 length: 14 amino acids. The germline V gene encodes CDR1 MNHEY and CDR2 SMNVEV (reference sequence). J gave up 8 bases and V 5 bases, and 8 bases lay outside the gene matches. The CDR3 DNA reads TGTGCCAGCAGTCCCCAGGGGACAGGGGAGGGCTACACCTTC. Translation: CASSPQGTGEGYTF.